What follows describes a single TCR beta chain. Germline CDR1 and CDR2: LNHDA and SQIVND (reference sequence). The V gene end was trimmed by 4 bases and the J gene end by 4 bases; junction bases not matched to a gene: 7. The CDR3 runs to 15 residues. This sample stems from a study of shared T cell receptors in the human thymus. The method was immunoSEQ multiplex PCR; TCRdb's version includes in-frame clones alone and lacks a portion of them. Of approximately 660,000 clones in the sample, approximately 88% are singletons; the top ten hold 0.0095% to 0.012%. These data were also filed under a second study, of human thymus T cells. That source reports: Resections from corrective heart surgery supplied the thymus tissue.

The sequence was obtained from a boy less than two years old with a congenital heart defect. The rearrangement joins TRBV19 to TRBJ2-1, with TRBD1 matching over 7 bases. The specimen sequenced was thymocytes. CDR3 amino acids: CASSREGDSYNEQFF. The CDR3 nucleotides read TGTGCCAGTAGTAGGGAAGGGGACAGTTACAATGAGCAGTTCTTC.